This T cell receptor beta chain was recorded in a study of blood T cell repertoires in COVID-19. At the level of the study: Collection of acute and convalescent COVID-19 samples took place in the United States, Italy and Spain.

V was pared by 4 bases and J by 2 bases, with 13 bases between. The germline gives CDR1 SGHRS, CDR2 YFSETQ. The CDR3 length is 15 residues. Authors' methods: Reference gene primers were amplified, and this amplification served to estimate nucleated cell counts. The method was immunoSEQ multiplex PCR; TCRdb's version includes in-frame clones alone and lacks a portion of them. V and J calls and clone size are copied from that table; D and trimming were computed from the DNA. Seen here are a few hundred thousand clones, approximately 89% observed once, and the top ten hold 11%. Input material: peripheral blood. This receptor was taken from a young woman with COVID-19, enrolled during active disease. The V gene is TRBV5-1, the J gene TRBJ1-3; D is ambiguous. This chain's CDR3 is CASSNSTSPGNTIYF. CDR3 coding DNA: TGCGCCAGCAGCAACAGTACCTCACCTGGAAACACCATATATTTT.